This T cell receptor beta chain was sequenced for a study of shared clonotypes between healthy human individuals. Profiling relied on immunoSEQ multiplex PCR, and the TCRdb table lists in-frame clones only, not all of them. Of 2 million to 2.5 million clones in the sample, about 95% were seen once. Terminally differentiated effector memory CD45RA+ cells were excluded by CCR7 positive selection of CD45RO-negative cells. Donors had no recently reported acute infections or vaccinations and were HIV-negative. Sequenced material: naive CD8+ T cells sorted from blood. This sequence originates from a man aged 18 to 35 in good health.

CDR3: CASSATAFSSGNTIYF. CDR3 bases: TGTGCCAGCAGTGCTACAGCGTTCTCGTCTGGAAACACCATATATTTT. The rearrangement uses TRBV27 and TRBJ1-3; D not resolved. This CDR3 contains 16 residues. V shed 5 bases and J shed 1 base, with 15 bases lying between them. Germline V gene data show CDR1 as MNHEY and CDR2 as SMNVEV (reference sequence).